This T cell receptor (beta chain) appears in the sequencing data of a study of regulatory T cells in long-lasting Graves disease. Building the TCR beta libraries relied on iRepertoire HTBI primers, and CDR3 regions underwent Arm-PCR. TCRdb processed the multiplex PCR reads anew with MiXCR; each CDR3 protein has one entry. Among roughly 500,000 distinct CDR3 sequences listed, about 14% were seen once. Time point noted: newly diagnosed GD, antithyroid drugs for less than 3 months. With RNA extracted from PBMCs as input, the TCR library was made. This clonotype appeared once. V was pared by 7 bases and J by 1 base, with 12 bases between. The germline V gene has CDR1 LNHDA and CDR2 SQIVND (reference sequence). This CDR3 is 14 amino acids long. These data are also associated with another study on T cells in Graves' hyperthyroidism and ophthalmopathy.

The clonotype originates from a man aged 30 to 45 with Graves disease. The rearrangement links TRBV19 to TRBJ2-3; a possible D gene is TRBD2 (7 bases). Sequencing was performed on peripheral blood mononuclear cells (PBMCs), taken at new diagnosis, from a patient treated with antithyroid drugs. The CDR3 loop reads CASTSRGRTDTQYF. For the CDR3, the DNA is TGTGCCAGTACCTCGCGGGGGCGCACAGATACGCAGTATTTT.